The following is a T cell receptor beta chain sequence with its context. This sample stems from a study of identical twins. Healthy Caucasians alone served as donors. TCRdb itself ran the 5' RACE reads through MiXCR, one entry per CDR3 protein. The table records 350,000 to 500,000 distinct CDR3 sequences, about a fifth of them present only once. V was trimmed by 1 base and J by 0 bases, leaving 10 bases between them. CDR3 size: 15 residues. The genes are TRBV12-3 or TRBV12-4 and TRBJ2-7; D tentatively reads TRBD1 or TRBD2 (5 bases each). This TCR came from a man between 45 and 60 years old in good health. Sequenced material: naive T cells sorted from blood. CDR3 residues: CASSLGGISSYEQYF. The CDR3 coding sequence is TGTGCCAGCAGTTTAGGGGGGATTAGCTCCTACGAGCAGTACTTC.